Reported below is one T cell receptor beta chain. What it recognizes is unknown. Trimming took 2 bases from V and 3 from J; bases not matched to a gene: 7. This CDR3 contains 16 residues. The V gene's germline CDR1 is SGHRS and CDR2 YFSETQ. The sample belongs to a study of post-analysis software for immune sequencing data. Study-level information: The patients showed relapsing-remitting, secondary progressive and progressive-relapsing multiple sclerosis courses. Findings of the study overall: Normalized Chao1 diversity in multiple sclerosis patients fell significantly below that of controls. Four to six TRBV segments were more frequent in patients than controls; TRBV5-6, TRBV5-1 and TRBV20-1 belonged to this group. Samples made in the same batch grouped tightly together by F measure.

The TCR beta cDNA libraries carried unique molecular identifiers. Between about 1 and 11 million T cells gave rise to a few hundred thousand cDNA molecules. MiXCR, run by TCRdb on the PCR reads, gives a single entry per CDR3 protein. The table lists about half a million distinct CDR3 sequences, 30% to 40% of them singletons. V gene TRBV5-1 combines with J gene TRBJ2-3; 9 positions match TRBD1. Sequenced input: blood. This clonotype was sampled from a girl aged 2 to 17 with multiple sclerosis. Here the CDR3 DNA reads TGCGCCAGCAGCTTAGGGACAGGGAGTCGGACAGATACGCAGTATTTT. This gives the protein CASSLGTGSRTDTQYF.